This T cell receptor beta chain derives from a study of identifying expanded T cells in peripheral blood. The study's findings and limits: About 1.2 clones differed between technical replicates, versus around 15 and 19 over time. Across healthy donors, higher total template counts meant significantly greater approximately two-week count variance.

CDR1 is ENHRY, CDR2 SYGVKD, per germline. The CDR3 has 12 residues. V was cut by 4 bases and J by 5 bases, with 6 bases left in between. Generated by immunoSEQ multiplex PCR, the TCRdb table keeps only in-frame clones and is missing some. The sample lists 90,000 to 110,000 clones; about 88% were seen once. With regard to this clone: Its antigen is unknown.

The origin of this receptor is a person aged 18-69 years in good health. The chain recombines TRBV10-3 with TRBJ1-5; a weak D match, TRBD1 (5 bases). The sequenced material came from blood. CDR3 in amino acids: CAISVGDQPQHF. The DNA for the CDR3 is TGTGCCATCAGTGTAGGGGATCAGCCCCAGCATTTT.